This TCR beta chain came from a study of molecular identifiers for immune sequencing clone quantification. This CDR3 region has 19 residues. The germline CDR1 and CDR2 sequences are DFQATT and SNEGSKA (reference sequence). V gave up 2 bases and J gave up 0 bases, with 23 bases separating them. One entry per CDR3 protein, called by TCRdb with MiXCR from the PCR reads. The sample has approximately 590,000 distinct CDR3 sequences, 25% seen once. The rearrangement joins TRBV20-1 to TRBJ2-4; D uncertain. The material sequenced was naive CD8+ T cells from blood, with Jurkat cell RNA spiked in. Regarding subset: FACS-sorted CD8+CD4-CCR7+CD45RA+ naive T cells. The receptor was isolated from a human donor in good health. Some libraries in this study had Jurkat cell RNA spiked in. For the CDR3, the DNA is TGCAGTGCTAGAAGCCCCACTTCTGTGGAACCTCTAGCCAAAAACATTCAGTACTTC. Protein sequence: CSARSPTSVEPLAKNIQYF.